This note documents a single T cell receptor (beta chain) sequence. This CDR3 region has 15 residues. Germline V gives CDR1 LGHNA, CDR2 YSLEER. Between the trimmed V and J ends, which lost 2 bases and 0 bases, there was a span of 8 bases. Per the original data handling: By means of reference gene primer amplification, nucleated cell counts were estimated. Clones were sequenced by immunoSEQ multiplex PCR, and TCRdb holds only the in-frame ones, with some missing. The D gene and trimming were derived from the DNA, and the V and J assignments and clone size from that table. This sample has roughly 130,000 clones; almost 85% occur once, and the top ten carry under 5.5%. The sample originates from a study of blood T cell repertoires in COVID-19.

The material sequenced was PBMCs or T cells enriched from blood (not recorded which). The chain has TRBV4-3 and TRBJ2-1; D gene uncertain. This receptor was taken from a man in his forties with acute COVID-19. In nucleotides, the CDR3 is TGCGCCAGCAGCCAAATCCCGAGCTCCTACAATGAGCAGTTCTTC. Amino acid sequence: CASSQIPSSYNEQFF.